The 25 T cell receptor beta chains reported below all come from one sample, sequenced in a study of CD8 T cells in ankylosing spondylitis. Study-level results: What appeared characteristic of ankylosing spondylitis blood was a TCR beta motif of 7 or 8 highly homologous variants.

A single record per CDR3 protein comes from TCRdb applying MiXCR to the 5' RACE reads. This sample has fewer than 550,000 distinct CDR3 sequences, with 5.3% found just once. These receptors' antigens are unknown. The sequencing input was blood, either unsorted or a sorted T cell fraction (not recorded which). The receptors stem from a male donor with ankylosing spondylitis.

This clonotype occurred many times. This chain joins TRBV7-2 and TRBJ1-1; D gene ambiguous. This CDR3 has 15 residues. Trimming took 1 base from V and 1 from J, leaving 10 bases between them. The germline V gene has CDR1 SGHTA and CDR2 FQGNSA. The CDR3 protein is CASSLVLKGNTEAFF. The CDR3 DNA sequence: TGTGCCAGCAGCTTAGTCCTGAAGGGGAACACTGAAGCTTTCTTT.

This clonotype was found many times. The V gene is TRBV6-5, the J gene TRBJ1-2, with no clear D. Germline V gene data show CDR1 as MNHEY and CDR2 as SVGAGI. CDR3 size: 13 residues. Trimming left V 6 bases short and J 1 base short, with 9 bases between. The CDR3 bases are TGTGCCAGCAGCTCGCGAGATAACTATGGCTACACCTTC. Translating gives CASSSRDNYGYTF.

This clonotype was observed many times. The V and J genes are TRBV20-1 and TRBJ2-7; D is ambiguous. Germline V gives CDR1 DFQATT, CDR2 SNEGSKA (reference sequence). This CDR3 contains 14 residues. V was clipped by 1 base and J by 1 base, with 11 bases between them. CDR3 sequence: CSARVAARSYEQYF. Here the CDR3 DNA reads TGCAGTGCTAGAGTGGCAGCCCGATCCTACGAGCAGTACTTC.

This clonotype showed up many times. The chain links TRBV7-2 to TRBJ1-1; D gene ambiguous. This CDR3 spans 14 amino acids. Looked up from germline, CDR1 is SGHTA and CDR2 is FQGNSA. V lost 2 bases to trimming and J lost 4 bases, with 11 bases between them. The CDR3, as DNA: TGTGCCAGCAGCTTACGAGGGTTCGGCACTGAAGCTTTCTTT. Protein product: CASSLRGFGTEAFF.

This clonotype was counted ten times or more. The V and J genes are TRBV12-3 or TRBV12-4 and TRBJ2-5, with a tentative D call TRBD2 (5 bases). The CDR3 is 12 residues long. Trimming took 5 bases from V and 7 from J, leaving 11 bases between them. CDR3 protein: CASSHSAGTQYF. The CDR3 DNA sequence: TGTGCCAGCAGTCACTCGGCGGGGACCCAGTACTTC.

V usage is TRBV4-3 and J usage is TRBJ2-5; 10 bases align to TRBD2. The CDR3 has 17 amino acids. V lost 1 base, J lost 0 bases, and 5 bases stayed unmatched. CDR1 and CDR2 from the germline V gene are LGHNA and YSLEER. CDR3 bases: TGCGCCAGCAGCCAAGGAGCGGGGGGGGGCTACCAAGAGACCCAGTACTTC. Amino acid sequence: CASSQGAGGGYQETQYF.

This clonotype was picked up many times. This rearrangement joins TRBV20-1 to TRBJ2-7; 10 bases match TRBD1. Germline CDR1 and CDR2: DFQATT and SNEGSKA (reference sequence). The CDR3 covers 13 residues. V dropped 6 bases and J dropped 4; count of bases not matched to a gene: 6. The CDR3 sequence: CSAAGTGVYEQYF. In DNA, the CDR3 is TGCAGTGCCGCCGGGACAGGGGTATACGAGCAGTACTTC.

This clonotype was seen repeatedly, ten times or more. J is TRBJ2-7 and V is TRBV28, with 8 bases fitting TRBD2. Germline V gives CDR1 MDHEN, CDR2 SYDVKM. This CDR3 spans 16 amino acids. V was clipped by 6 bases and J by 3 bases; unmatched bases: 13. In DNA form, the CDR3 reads TGTGCCAGCAGCCGGGGAGCGGGAGAAGGGGGCTACGAGCAGTACTTC. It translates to CASSRGAGEGGYEQYF. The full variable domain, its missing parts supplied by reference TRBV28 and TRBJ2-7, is DVKVTQSSRYLVKRTGEKVFLECVQDMDHENMFWYRQDPGLGLRLIYFSYDVKMKEKGDIPEGYSVSREKKERFSLILESASTNQTSMYLCASSRGAGEGGYEQYFGPGTRLTVT.

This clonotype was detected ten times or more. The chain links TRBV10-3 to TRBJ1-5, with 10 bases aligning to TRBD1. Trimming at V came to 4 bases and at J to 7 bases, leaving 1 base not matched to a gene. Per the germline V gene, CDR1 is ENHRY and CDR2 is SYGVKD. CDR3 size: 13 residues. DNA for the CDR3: TGTGCCATCAGTGGGGACAGGGGCCAGCCCCAGCATTTT. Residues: CAISGDRGQPQHF.

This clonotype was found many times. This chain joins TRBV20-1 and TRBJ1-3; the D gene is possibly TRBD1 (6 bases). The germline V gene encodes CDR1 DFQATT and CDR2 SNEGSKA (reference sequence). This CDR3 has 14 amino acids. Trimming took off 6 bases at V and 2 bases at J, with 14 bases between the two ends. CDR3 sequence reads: CSAPQQGPGNTIYF. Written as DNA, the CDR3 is TGCAGTGCCCCACAACAGGGACCTGGAAACACCATATATTTT.

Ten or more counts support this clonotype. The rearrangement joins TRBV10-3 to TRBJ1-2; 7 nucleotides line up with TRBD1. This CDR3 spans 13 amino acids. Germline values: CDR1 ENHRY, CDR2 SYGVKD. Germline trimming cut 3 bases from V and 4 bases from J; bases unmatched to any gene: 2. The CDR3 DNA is TGTGCCATCAGTGACAGGGGGGCCTATGGCTACACCTTC. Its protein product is CAISDRGAYGYTF.

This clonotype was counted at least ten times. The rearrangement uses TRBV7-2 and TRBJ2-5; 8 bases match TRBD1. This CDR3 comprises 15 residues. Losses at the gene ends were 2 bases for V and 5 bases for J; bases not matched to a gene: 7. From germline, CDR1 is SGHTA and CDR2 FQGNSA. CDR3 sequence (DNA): TGTGCCAGCAGCTTAAATACAGGGGGTTACGAGACCCAGTACTTC. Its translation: CASSLNTGGYETQYF.

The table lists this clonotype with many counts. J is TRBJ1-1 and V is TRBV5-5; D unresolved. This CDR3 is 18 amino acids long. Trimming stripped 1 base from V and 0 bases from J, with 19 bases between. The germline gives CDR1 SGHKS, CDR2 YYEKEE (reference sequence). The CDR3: CASSLTAGGFIMNTEAFF. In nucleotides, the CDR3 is TGTGCCAGCAGCTTGACGGCGGGCGGGTTCATCATGAACACTGAAGCTTTCTTT.

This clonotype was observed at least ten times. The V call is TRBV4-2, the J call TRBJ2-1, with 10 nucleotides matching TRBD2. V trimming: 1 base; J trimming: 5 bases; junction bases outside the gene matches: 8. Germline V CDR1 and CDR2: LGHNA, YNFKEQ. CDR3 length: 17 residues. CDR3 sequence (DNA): TGTGCCAGCAGCCAAGGATTAGCGGGGGGCCGGGACAATGAGCAGTTCTTC. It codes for CASSQGLAGGRDNEQFF.

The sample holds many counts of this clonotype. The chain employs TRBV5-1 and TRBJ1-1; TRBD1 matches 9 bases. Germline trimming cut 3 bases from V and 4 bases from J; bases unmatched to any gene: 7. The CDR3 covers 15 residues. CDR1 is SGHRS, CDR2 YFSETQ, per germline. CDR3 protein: CASSSGQGRVTEAFF. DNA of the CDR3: TGCGCCAGCAGCTCCGGACAGGGGAGGGTCACTGAAGCTTTCTTT.

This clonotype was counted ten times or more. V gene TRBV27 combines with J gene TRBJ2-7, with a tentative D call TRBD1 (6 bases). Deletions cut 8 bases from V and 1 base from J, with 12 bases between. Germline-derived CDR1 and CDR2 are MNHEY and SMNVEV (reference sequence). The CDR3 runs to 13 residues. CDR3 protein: CASGPGQSYEQYF. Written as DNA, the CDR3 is TGTGCCAGCGGTCCAGGACAGTCCTACGAGCAGTACTTC.

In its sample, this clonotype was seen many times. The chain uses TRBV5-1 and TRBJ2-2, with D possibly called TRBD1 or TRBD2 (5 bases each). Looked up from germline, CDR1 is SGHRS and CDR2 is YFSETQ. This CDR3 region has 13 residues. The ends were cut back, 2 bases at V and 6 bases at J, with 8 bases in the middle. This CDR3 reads CASSFTGPGELFF. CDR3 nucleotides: TGCGCCAGCAGCTTCACGGGGCCCGGGGAGCTGTTTTTT.

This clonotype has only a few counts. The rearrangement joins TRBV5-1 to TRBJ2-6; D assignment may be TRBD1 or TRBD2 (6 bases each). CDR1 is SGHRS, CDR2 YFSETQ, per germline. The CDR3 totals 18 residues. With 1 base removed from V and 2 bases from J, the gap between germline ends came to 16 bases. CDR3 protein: CASSLLPGAEAGANVLTF. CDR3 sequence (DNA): TGCGCCAGCAGCTTGCTCCCGGGGGCAGAGGCTGGGGCCAACGTCCTGACTTTC.

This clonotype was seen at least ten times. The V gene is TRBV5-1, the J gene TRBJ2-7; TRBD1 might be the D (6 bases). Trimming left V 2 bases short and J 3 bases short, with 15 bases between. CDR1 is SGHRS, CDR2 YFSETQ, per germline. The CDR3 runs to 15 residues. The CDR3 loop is CASSFGVRGGYEQYF. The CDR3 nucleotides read TGCGCCAGCAGCTTCGGAGTAAGAGGGGGCTACGAGCAGTACTTC.

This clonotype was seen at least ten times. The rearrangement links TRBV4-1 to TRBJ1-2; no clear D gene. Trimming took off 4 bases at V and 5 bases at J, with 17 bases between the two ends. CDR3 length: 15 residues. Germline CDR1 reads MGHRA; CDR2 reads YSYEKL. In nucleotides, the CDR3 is TGCGCCAGCAGCCTCCTCGTCGGGCTTCGGTATGGCTACACCTTC. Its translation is CASSLLVGLRYGYTF.

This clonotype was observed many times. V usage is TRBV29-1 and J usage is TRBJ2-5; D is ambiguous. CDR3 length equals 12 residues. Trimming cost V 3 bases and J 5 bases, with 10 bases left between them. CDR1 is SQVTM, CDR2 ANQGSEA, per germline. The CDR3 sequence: CSVDRRDETQYF. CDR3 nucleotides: TGCAGCGTTGACCGAAGGGATGAGACCCAGTACTTC.

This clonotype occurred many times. The DNA for the CDR3 is TGTGCCAGCAGTTTATTTAGCGCTCCGTCCTACGAGCAGTACTTC. Residues: CASSLFSAPSYEQYF. The chain is built from TRBV27 and TRBJ2-7, with D possibly matching TRBD2 (5 bases). The CDR3 contains 15 residues. The V and J ends lost 1 base and 1 base respectively, with 11 bases between them. The germline V gene encodes CDR1 MNHEY and CDR2 SMNVEV (reference sequence).

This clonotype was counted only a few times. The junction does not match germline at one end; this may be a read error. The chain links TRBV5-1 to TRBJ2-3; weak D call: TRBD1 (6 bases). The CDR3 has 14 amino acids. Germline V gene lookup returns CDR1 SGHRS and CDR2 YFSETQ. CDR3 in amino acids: CASRLGASTDTQYF. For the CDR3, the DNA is TGCGCCAGCAGGTTGGGGGCTAGCACAGATACGCAGTATTTT.

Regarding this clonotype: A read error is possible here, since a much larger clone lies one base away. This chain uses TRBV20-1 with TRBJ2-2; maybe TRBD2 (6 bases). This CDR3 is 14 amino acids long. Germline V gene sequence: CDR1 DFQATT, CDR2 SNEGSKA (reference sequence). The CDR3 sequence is CSASRLGGTAELFF. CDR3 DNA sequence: TGCAGTGCTAGCAGACTGGGAGGCACCGCGGAGCTGTTTTTT.

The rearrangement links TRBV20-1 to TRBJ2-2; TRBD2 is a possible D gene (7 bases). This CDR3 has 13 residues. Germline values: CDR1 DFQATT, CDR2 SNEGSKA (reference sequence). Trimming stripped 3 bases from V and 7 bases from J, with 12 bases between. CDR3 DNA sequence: TGCAGTGCTAGCCGGGGGGCCGGCGGGGAGCTGTTTTTT. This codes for CSASRGAGGELFF.